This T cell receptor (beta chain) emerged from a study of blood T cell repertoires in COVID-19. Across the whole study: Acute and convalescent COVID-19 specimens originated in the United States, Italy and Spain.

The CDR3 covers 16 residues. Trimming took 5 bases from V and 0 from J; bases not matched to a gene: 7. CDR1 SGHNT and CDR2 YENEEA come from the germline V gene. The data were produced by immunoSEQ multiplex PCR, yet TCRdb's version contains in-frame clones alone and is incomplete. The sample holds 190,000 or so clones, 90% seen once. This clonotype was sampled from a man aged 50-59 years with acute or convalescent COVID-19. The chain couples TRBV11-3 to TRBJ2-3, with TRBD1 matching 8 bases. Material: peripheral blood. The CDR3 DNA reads TGTGCCAGCAGCCCAGGACAGGGTTCGAGCACAGATACGCAGTATTTT. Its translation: CASSPGQGSSTDTQYF. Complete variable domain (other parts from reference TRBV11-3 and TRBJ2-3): EAGVVQSPRYKIIEKKQPVAFWCNPISGHNTLYWYLQNLGQGPELLIRYENEEAVDDSQLPKDRFSAERLKGVDSTLKIQPAELGDSAVYLCASSPGQGSSTDTQYFGPGTRLTVL.